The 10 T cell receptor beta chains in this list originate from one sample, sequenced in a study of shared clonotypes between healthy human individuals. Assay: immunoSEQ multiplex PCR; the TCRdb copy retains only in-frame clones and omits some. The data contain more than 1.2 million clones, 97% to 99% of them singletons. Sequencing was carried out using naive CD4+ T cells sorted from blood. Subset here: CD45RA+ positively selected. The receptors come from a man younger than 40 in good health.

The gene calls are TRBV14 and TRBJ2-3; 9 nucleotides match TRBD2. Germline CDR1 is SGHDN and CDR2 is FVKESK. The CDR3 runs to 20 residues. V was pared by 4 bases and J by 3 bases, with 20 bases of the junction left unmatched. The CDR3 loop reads CASSLLREGRGLAGTDTQYF. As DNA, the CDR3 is TGTGCCAGCAGCCTCCTGCGGGAGGGGCGTGGGCTAGCGGGAACAGATACGCAGTATTTT. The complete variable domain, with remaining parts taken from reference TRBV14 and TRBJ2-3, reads EAGVTQFPSHSVIEKGQTVTLRCDPISGHDNLYWYRRVMGKEIKFLLHFVKESKQDESGMPNNRFLAERTGGTYSTLKVQPAELEDSGVYFCASSLLREGRGLAGTDTQYFGPGTRLTVL.

CDR3 coding DNA: TGCGCCAGCAGACTTGCGGGAAGCACAGATACGCAGTATTTT. It codes for CASRLAGSTDTQYF. The chain uses TRBV5-1 and TRBJ2-3; D might be TRBD2 (6 bases). Germline loops: CDR1 SGHRS, CDR2 YFSETQ. Trimming shortened V by 5 bases and J by 0 bases, and 10 bases separated the two germline ends. The CDR3 has 14 amino acids.

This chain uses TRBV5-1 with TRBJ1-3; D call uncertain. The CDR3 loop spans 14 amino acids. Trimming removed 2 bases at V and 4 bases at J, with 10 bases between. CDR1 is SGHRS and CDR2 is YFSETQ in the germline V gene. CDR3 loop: CASSLSEKGNTIYF. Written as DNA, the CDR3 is TGCGCCAGCAGCTTATCCGAGAAAGGAAACACCATATATTTT. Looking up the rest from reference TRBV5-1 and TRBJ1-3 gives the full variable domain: KAGVTQTPRYLIKTRGQQVTLSCSPISGHRSVSWYQQTPGQGLQFLFEYFSETQRNKGNFPGRFSGRQFSNSRSEMNVSTLELGDSALYLCASSLSEKGNTIYFGEGSWLTVV.

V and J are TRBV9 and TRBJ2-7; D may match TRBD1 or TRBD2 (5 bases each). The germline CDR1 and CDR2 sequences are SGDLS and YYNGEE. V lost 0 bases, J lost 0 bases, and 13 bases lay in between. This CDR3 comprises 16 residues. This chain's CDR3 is CASSVGVRGTSYEQYF. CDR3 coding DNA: TGTGCCAGCAGCGTAGGGGTGCGAGGGACCTCCTACGAGCAGTACTTC.

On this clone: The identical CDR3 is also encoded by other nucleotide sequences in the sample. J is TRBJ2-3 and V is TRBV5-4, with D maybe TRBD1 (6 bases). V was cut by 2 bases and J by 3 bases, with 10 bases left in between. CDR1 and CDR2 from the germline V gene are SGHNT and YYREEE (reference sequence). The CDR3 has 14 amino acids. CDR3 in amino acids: CASSFRGLTDTQYF. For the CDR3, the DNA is TGTGCCAGCAGCTTCAGGGGATTAACAGATACGCAGTATTTT.

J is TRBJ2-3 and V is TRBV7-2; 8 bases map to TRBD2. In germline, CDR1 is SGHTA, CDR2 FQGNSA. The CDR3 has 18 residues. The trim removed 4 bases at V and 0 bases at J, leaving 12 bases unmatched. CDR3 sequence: CASSSGSGTSISTDTQYF. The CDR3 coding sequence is TGTGCCAGCAGCTCGGGTAGCGGGACCTCTATTAGCACAGATACGCAGTATTTT.

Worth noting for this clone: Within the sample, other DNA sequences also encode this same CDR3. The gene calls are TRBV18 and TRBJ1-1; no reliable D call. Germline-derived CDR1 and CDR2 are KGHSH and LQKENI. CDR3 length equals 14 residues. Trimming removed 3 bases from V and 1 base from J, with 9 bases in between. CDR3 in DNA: TGTGCCAGCTCACCCTCTACCGGGAACACTGAAGCTTTCTTT. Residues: CASSPSTGNTEAFF.

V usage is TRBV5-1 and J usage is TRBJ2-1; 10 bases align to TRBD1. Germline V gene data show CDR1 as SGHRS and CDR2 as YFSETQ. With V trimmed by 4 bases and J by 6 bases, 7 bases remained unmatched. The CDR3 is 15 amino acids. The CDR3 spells CASSVGQGVSNEQFF. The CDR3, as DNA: TGCGCCAGCAGCGTCGGACAGGGGGTTTCCAATGAGCAGTTCTTC.

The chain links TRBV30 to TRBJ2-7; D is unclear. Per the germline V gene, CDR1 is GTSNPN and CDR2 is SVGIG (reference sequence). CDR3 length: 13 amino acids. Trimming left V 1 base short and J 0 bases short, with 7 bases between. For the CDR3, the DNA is TGTGCCTGGAGTGCTCAAAGCTCCTACGAGCAGTACTTC. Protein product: CAWSAQSSYEQYF.

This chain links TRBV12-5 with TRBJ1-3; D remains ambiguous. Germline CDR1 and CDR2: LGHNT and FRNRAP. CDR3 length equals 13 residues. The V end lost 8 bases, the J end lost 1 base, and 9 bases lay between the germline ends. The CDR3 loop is CASSSGSGNTIYF. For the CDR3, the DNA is TGTGCTAGTTCTTCGGGATCTGGAAACACCATATATTTT.